These 5 T cell receptor beta chains were sequenced from one sample in a study of blood T cells in healthy people across ages. Using a J-beta primer mix together with a sample-barcoded 5' primer, a second PCR was run for roughly 7 to 12 cycles. Each CDR3 protein gets one entry after TCRdb re-called the 5' RACE reads with MiXCR. The repertoire holds about 720,000 distinct CDR3 sequences, with about a fifth as singletons. Material for sequencing was blood. These receptor sequences come from a man aged 70-80 years in good health.

Notes on this clonotype: Germline and junction disagree at one end, which may indicate a read error. The rearrangement links TRBV7-9 to TRBJ2-3, with TRBD1 identical over 10 bases. The V gene's germline CDR1 is SEHNR and CDR2 FQNEAQ (reference sequence). The CDR3 spans 16 residues. CDR3 protein: CASNLDGQGGPDTQYF. The CDR3 bases are TGTGCCAGCAACTTAGATGGACAGGGGGGACCAGATACGCAGTATTTT.

The rearrangement links TRBV4-3 to TRBJ2-3, with 8 bases identical to TRBD2. J gave up 4 bases and V 0 bases, and 6 bases lay outside the gene matches. There are 16 residues in the CDR3. CDR1 LGHNA and CDR2 YSLEER come from the germline V gene. CDR3 residues: CASSQDSGGGADTQYF. The CDR3, as DNA: TGCGCCAGCAGCCAAGATTCGGGAGGGGGTGCAGATACGCAGTATTTT.

The J gene is TRBJ1-3, the V gene TRBV25-1; 10 positions agree with TRBD1. The CDR3 contains 16 residues. Germline values: CDR1 MGHDK, CDR2 SYGVNS. Losses at the gene ends were 9 bases for V and 2 bases for J; bases not matched to a gene: 10. For the CDR3, the DNA is TGTGCCAGTGCGGGACAGGGGATCTTGGCTGGAAACACCATATATTTT. Residues: CASAGQGILAGNTIYF.

The V and J genes are TRBV30 and TRBJ2-3, with D hard to call. The V gene's germline CDR1 is GTSNPN and CDR2 SVGIG (reference sequence). CDR3 length: 15 residues. V lost 2 bases to trimming and J lost 5 bases, with 17 bases between them. The CDR3 here is CAWSRLLASEDTQYF. The CDR3, as DNA: TGTGCCTGGAGTCGACTCCTGGCGAGCGAAGATACGCAGTATTTT. The entire variable domain, with the rest obtained from reference TRBV30 and TRBJ2-3, is as follows: SQTIHQWPATLVQPVGSPLSLECTVEGTSNPNLYWYRQAAGRGLQLLFYSVGIGQISSEVPQNLSASRPQDRQFILSSKKLLLSDSGFYLCAWSRLLASEDTQYFGPGTRLTVL.

This chain uses TRBV20-1 with TRBJ2-5, with unresolved D. This CDR3 has 14 residues. Germline CDR1 is DFQATT and CDR2 is SNEGSKA (reference sequence). Trimming stripped 6 bases from V and 1 base from J, with 15 bases between. This CDR3 is CSATSRSAQETQYF. As DNA, the CDR3 is TGCAGTGCAACTTCGAGGTCGGCCCAAGAGACCCAGTACTTC.